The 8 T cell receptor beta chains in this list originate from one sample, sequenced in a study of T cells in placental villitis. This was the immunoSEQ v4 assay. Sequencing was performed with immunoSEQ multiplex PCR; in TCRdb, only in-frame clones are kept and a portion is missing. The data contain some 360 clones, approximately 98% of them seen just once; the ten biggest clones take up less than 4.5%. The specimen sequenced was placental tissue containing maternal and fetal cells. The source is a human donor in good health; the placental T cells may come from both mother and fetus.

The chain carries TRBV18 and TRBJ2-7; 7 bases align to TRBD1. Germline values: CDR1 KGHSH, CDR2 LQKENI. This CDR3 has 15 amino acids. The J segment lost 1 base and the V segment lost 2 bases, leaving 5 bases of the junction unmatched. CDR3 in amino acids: CASSPAGGQSYEQYF. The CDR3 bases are TGTGCCAGCTCACCAGCAGGGGGACAGTCCTACGAGCAGTACTTC.

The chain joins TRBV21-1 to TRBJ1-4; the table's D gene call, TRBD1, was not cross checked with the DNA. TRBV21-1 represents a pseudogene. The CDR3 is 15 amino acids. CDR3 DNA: TGTGCCAGCAGCAAAGGGGCAGTTGGTAATGAAAAACTGTTTTTT. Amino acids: CASSKGAVGNEKLFF.

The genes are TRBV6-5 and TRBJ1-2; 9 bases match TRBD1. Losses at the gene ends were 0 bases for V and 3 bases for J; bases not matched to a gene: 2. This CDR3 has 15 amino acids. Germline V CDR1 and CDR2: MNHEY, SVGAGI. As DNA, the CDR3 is TGTGCCAGCAGTTACTCGGGACAGGGTGACTATGGCTACACCTTC. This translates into CASSYSGQGDYGYTF.

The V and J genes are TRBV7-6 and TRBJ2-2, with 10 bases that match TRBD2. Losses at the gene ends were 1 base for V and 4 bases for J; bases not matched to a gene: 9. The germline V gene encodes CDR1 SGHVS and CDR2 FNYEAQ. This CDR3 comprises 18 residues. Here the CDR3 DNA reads TGTGCCAGCAGCTTAGGGATTCCTAGCGGGGGAGGCACCGGGGAGCTGTTTTTT. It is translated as CASSLGIPSGGGTGELFF.

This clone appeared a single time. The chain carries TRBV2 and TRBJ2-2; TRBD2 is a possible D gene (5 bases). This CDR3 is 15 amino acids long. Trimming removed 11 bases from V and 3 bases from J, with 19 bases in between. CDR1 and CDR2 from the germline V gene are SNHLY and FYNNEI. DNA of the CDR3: TGTGCCGGCTCCCAATCGGGATGGGACACCGGGGAGCTGTTTTTT. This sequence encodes CAGSQSGWDTGELFF.

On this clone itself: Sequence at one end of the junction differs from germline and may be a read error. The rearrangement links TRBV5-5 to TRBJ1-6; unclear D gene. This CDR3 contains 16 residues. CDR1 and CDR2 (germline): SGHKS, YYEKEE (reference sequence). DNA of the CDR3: TGTGCCAGCAGCTTGGGGGTCGGATCCTTTAATTCACCCCTCCACTTT. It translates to CASSLGVGSFNSPLHF.

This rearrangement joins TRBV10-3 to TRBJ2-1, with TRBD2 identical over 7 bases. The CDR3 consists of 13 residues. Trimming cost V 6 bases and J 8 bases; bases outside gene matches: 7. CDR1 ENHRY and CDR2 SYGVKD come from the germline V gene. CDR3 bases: TGTGCCATCAGACAGATAGCGGGCGATGAGCAGTTCTTC. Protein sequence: CAIRQIAGDEQFF.

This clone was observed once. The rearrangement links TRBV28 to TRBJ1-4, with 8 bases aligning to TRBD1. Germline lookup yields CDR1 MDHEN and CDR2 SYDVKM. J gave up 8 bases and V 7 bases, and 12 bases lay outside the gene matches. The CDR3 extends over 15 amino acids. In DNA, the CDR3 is TGTGCCAGCAAAGACCCACAGGGGGTATGGGAAAAACTGTTTTTT. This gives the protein CASKDPQGVWEKLFF.